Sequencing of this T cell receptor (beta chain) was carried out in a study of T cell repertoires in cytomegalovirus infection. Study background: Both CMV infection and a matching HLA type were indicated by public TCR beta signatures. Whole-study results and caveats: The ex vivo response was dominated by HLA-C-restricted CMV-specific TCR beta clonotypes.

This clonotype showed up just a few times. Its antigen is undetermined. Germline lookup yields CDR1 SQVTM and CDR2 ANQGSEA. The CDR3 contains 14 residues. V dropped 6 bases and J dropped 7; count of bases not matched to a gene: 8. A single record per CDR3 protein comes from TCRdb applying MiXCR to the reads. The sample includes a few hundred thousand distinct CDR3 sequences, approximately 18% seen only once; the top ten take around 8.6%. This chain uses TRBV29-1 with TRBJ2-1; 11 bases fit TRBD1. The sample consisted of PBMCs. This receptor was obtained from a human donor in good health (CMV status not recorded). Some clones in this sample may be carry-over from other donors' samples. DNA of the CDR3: TGCAGCGTCACCCCCGGGACAGGGGGGAATGAGCAGTTCTTC. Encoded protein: CSVTPGTGGNEQFF.